The table lists the clone carrying this T cell receptor beta chain with many counts. Each CDR3 protein gets one entry after TCRdb re-called the reads with MiXCR. The sample includes under 200,000 distinct CDR3 sequences, nearly 9.5% seen only once; the top ten take 4.6%. The data derive from a study of T cell repertoires in cytomegalovirus infection. This sequence was found in a human donor in good health (CMV status not recorded). Some clones in this sample may be carry-over from other donors' samples. Sequenced input: PBMCs.

The CDR3 sequence: CASRPLGGSGEKLFF. The CDR3 DNA is TGTGCCAGCAGGCCATTAGGGGGGTCTGGTGAAAAACTGTTTTTT. V and J are TRBV27 and TRBJ1-4; D may be TRBD1 (6 bases). V was pared by 6 bases and J by 7 bases, with 18 bases between. Germline lookup yields CDR1 MNHEY and CDR2 SMNVEV (reference sequence). This CDR3 comprises 15 residues.